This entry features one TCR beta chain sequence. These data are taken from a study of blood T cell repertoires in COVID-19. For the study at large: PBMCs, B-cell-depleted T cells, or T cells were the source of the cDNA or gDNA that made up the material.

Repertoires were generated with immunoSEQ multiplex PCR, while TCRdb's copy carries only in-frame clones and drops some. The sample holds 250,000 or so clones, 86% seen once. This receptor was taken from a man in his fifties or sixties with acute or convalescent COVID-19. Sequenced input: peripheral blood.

The CDR3 loop is CAGDTQSTRSASDGYTF. The CDR3 DNA reads as TGTGCCGGGGACACCCAATCGACCAGGTCAGCCTCTGATGGCTACACCTTC. The J gene is TRBJ1-2, the V gene TRBV2; a possible D gene is TRBD1 (6 bases). The CDR3 runs to 17 residues. Trimming stripped 11 bases from V and 6 bases from J, with 31 bases between. Germline CDR1 reads SNHLY; CDR2 reads FYNNEI.